The 28 T cell receptor beta chains below were found in one sample sequenced in a study of blood T cell repertoires in COVID-19. Profiled with immunoSEQ multiplex PCR; TCRdb holds only in-frame clones, not every one. The table shows under 350,000 clones, with more than 75% occurring only once. The specimen sequenced was peripheral blood. Receptors were obtained from a man aged 65-85 years with acute or convalescent COVID-19.

The V call is TRBV10-3, the J call TRBJ1-2; the D gene is possibly TRBD1 (6 bases). This CDR3 has 14 amino acids. Trimming removed 0 bases at V and 4 bases at J, with 9 bases between. Germline V gene sequence: CDR1 ENHRY, CDR2 SYGVKD. In DNA, the CDR3 is TGTGCCATCAGTGAGTCGGGGACAATCTATGGCTACACCTTC. It codes for CAISESGTIYGYTF.

This chain connects TRBV28 to TRBJ1-2; possibly TRBD1 for D (6 bases). Germline V CDR1 and CDR2: MDHEN, SYDVKM. The CDR3 is 14 residues long. Trimming took off 8 bases at V and 4 bases at J, with 17 bases between the two ends. The CDR3 DNA sequence: TGTGCCAGCGGCCTAGGGACACAGTCCTATGGCTACACCTTC. Amino acid sequence: CASGLGTQSYGYTF.

J is TRBJ1-1 and V is TRBV18; D gene unclear. CDR3 size: 16 residues. Trimming took off 2 bases at V and 1 base at J, with 14 bases between the two ends. The germline V gene encodes CDR1 KGHSH and CDR2 LQKENI. DNA for the CDR3: TGTGCCAGCTCACCATTCCCTCCGGGAGCGAACACTGAAGCTTTCTTT. Residues: CASSPFPPGANTEAFF.

V gene TRBV24-1 combines with J gene TRBJ2-5; 8 bases map to TRBD1. Germline lookup yields CDR1 KGHDR and CDR2 SFDVKD. The length of the CDR3 is 16 residues. Trimming removed 2 bases from V and 10 bases from J; junction bases left unmatched: 14. The CDR3 loop reads CATSDSGTGTRGDQYF. CDR3 coding DNA: TGTGCCACCAGTGATTCCGGGACAGGCACCCGGGGTGACCAGTACTTC.

The rearrangement joins TRBV19 to TRBJ2-5; 7 bases align to TRBD1. This CDR3 is 16 amino acids long. V lost 6 bases and J lost 2; bases outside the gene matches: 12. Germline CDR1 is LNHDA and CDR2 is SQIVND (reference sequence). The CDR3 reads CASSKGALLRQETQYF. The CDR3 DNA reads TGTGCCAGTAGCAAGGGGGCGCTTTTAAGGCAAGAGACCCAGTACTTC.

V usage is TRBV4-1 and J usage is TRBJ2-5; TRBD2 matches 14 bases. CDR1 is MGHRA, CDR2 YSYEKL, per germline. The CDR3 has 18 residues. Trimming took 3 bases from V and 4 from J; bases not matched to a gene: 10. CDR3: CASSQGLAGATVRETQYF. The CDR3 bases are TGCGCCAGCAGCCAGGGACTAGCGGGGGCTACAGTCCGAGAGACCCAGTACTTC.

J is TRBJ1-2 and V is TRBV4-1, with TRBD1 identical over 7 bases. V was pared by 3 bases and J by 4 bases, with 8 bases of the junction left unmatched. Germline CDR1 MGHRA, CDR2 YSYEKL. The CDR3 sequence is 15 residues long. The chain's CDR3 is CASSQQQGPGYGYTF. Here the CDR3 DNA reads TGCGCCAGCAGCCAGCAACAGGGGCCGGGCTATGGCTACACCTTC.

This clone has a single count. The gene calls are TRBV20-1 and TRBJ2-3, with D uncertain. The germline V gene has CDR1 DFQATT and CDR2 SNEGSKA (reference sequence). V was trimmed by 4 bases and J by 5 bases, leaving 7 bases between them. This CDR3 is built from 11 residues. The CDR3, as DNA: TGCAGTGCTAAGCGAGGAGATACGCAGTATTTT. This codes for CSAKRGDTQYF.

V usage is TRBV25-1 and J usage is TRBJ1-2; a possible D gene is TRBD1 (5 bases). This CDR3 has 13 residues. Trimming left V 5 bases short and J 8 bases short, with 15 bases between. Looked up from germline, CDR1 is MGHDK and CDR2 is SYGVNS. CDR3 protein: CASSKWGSGGYTF. The CDR3 DNA reads as TGTGCCAGCAGTAAATGGGGCAGCGGGGGCTACACCTTC.

The V call is TRBV30, the J call TRBJ2-1; 9 nucleotides agree with TRBD2. This CDR3 is 14 amino acids long. Germline V CDR1 and CDR2: GTSNPN, SVGIG (reference sequence). J lost 8 bases, V lost 1 base, and 6 bases had no gene match. CDR3 in amino acids: CAWSGLAGFHEQFF. Written as DNA, the CDR3 is TGTGCCTGGAGTGGTCTAGCGGGGTTTCATGAGCAGTTCTTC.

This rearrangement joins TRBV9 to TRBJ2-2; the D gene is possibly TRBD1 (6 bases). Trimming pared 0 bases from V and 2 bases from J, leaving 14 bases between. This CDR3 has 17 residues. CDR1 and CDR2 (germline): SGDLS, YYNGEE. CDR3 sequence reads: CASSVVPGGYNTGELFF. In DNA, the CDR3 is TGTGCCAGCAGCGTAGTCCCTGGGGGCTATAACACCGGGGAGCTGTTTTTT.

CDR3 sequence: CAHTARGAKNIQYF. CDR3 DNA sequence: TGTGCCCACACGGCCCGAGGGGCCAAAAACATTCAGTACTTC. This chain links TRBV28 with TRBJ2-4; possible D gene TRBD2, 5 bases. CDR3 size: 14 residues. The germline gives CDR1 MDHEN, CDR2 SYDVKM. Trimming pared 11 bases from V and 1 base from J, leaving 15 bases between. The variable domain in full, with the rest retrieved from reference TRBV28 and TRBJ2-4, is DVKVTQSSRYLVKRTGEKVFLECVQDMDHENMFWYRQDPGLGLRLIYFSYDVKMKEKGDIPEGYSVSREKKERFSLILESASTNQTSMYLCAHTARGAKNIQYFGAGTRLSVL.

This rearrangement joins TRBV28 to TRBJ2-4, with 11 bases lining up with TRBD2. The CDR3 has 17 residues. V was clipped by 5 bases and J by 6 bases; unmatched bases: 12. The germline V gene has CDR1 MDHEN and CDR2 SYDVKM. The CDR3 nucleotides are TGTGCCAGCAGTCGGAGACTAGCGGGAAATCGGGGAAACATTCAGTACTTC. Its translation: CASSRRLAGNRGNIQYF. The full variable domain, its missing parts supplied by reference TRBV28 and TRBJ2-4, is DVKVTQSSRYLVKRTGEKVFLECVQDMDHENMFWYRQDPGLGLRLIYFSYDVKMKEKGDIPEGYSVSREKKERFSLILESASTNQTSMYLCASSRRLAGNRGNIQYFGAGTRLSVL.

The genes are TRBV18 and TRBJ2-7; the D is unclear. V was clipped by 3 bases and J by 0 bases, with 9 bases between them. The germline V gene encodes CDR1 KGHSH and CDR2 LQKENI. CDR3 length: 14 residues. The CDR3 region is CASSPSMSSYEQYF. In DNA form, the CDR3 reads TGTGCCAGCTCACCTAGTATGAGCTCCTACGAGCAGTACTTC.

This chain joins TRBV5-1 and TRBJ2-5; the D is unclear. Trimming left V 0 bases short and J 0 bases short, with 6 bases between. The CDR3 sequence is 14 residues long. Germline V gives CDR1 SGHRS, CDR2 YFSETQ. CDR3 sequence (DNA): TGCGCCAGCAGCTTGGACTCTAACCAAGAGACCCAGTACTTC. It specifies CASSLDSNQETQYF.

This chain uses TRBV5-6 with TRBJ2-7; TRBD2 aligns across 8 bases. Germline V gene sequence: CDR1 SGHDT, CDR2 YYEEEE. The CDR3 totals 14 residues. Trimming cost V 7 bases and J 3 bases; bases outside gene matches: 9. CDR3 residues: CASAPGGVGYEQYF. The CDR3 coding sequence is TGTGCCAGCGCCCCGGGGGGGGTCGGCTACGAGCAGTACTTC.

The J gene is TRBJ2-2, the V gene TRBV2; 8 bases fit TRBD1. The CDR3 length is 14 residues. V lost 8 bases and J lost 4; bases outside the gene matches: 6. Germline V lookup: CDR1 SNHLY, CDR2 FYNNEI. The chain's CDR3 is CASAGTGFTGELFF. CDR3 nucleotide sequence: TGTGCCAGCGCCGGGACAGGCTTCACCGGGGAGCTGTTTTTT.

The chain joins TRBV27 to TRBJ2-7; D is possibly TRBD2 (6 bases). V lost 7 bases, J lost 2 bases, and 18 bases lay in between. This CDR3 region has 15 residues. Germline V gives CDR1 MNHEY, CDR2 SMNVEV (reference sequence). The CDR3: CASKSTGTPAYEQYF. The DNA for the CDR3 is TGTGCCAGCAAAAGTACCGGGACTCCTGCCTACGAGCAGTACTTC.

This rearrangement joins TRBV4-3 to TRBJ2-2; 10 nucleotides align to TRBD2. Germline CDR1 reads LGHNA; CDR2 reads YSLEER. Losses at the gene ends were 0 bases for V and 1 base for J; bases not matched to a gene: 8. The CDR3 loop spans 19 amino acids. The CDR3 coding sequence is TGCGCCAGCAGCCAAGATCACACTAGCGGGGTTAGGAACACCGGGGAGCTGTTTTTT. Translation: CASSQDHTSGVRNTGELFF.

Concerning this clone itself: The junction departs from germline at one end; a sequencing error may be responsible. The rearrangement uses TRBV24-1 and TRBJ2-3, with 10 positions matching TRBD2. Germline CDR1 is KGHDR and CDR2 is SFDVKD. This CDR3 is 16 amino acids long. The DNA for the CDR3 is TGCGCCACCAGTGATTGGACTAGCGGTAACACAGATACGCAGTATTTT. It translates to CATSDWTSGNTDTQYF.

The chain uses TRBV24-1 and TRBJ2-1; tentative D call: TRBD1 (5 bases). Trimming took off 3 bases at V and 2 bases at J, with 10 bases between the two ends. Germline lookup yields CDR1 KGHDR and CDR2 SFDVKD. CDR3 length equals 15 residues. CDR3 coding DNA: TGTGCCACCAGTGATCCCGACAGCGCCTACAATGAGCAGTTCTTC. It yields the protein CATSDPDSAYNEQFF.

J is TRBJ2-2 and V is TRBV10-2; TRBD2 might be the D (5 bases). There are 15 residues in the CDR3. Germline values: CDR1 WSHSY, CDR2 SAAADI. V was pared by 0 bases and J by 3 bases, with 8 bases between. The CDR3, as DNA: TGCGCCAGCAGTGAGTCGACTACCTACACCGGGGAGCTGTTTTTT. The encoded protein is CASSESTTYTGELFF.

This clone was observed a single time. CDR3 in amino acids: CASKNELGSPLHF. DNA for the CDR3: TGTGCCAGCAAGAACGAGCTGGGCTCACCCCTCCACTTT. This chain connects TRBV2 to TRBJ1-6; D call uncertain. Germline assignment: CDR1 SNHLY and CDR2 FYNNEI. This CDR3 region has 13 residues. V shed 7 bases and J shed 10 bases, with 14 bases lying between them.

The CDR3 region has the DNA TGTGCCAGTAGTATAGGCCCGACAGGGGGCTTTGGCTACACCTTC. It specifies CASSIGPTGGFGYTF. The rearrangement uses TRBV19 and TRBJ1-2, with 10 bases lining up with TRBD1. J lost 7 bases, V lost 1 base, and 6 bases had no gene match. Germline lookup yields CDR1 LNHDA and CDR2 SQIVND (reference sequence). This CDR3 comprises 15 residues.

In this sample, this clone turned up once. The genes are TRBV6-2 or TRBV6-3 and TRBJ2-7; perhaps TRBD1 as D (5 bases). The CDR3 loop spans 15 amino acids. CDR1 and CDR2 from the germline V gene are MNHEY and SVGEGT. V was cut by 4 bases and J by 0 bases, with 13 bases left in between. CDR3 sequence reads: CASSSYPTVSYEQYF. In DNA, the CDR3 is TGTGCCAGCAGTTCCTACCCGACAGTCTCCTACGAGCAGTACTTC.

The chain recombines TRBV5-6 with TRBJ1-2, with D uncertain. V shed 1 base and J shed 4 bases, with 11 bases lying between them. The CDR3 covers 14 residues. From germline, CDR1 is SGHDT and CDR2 YYEEEE. The CDR3 coding sequence is TGTGCCAGCAGCTTGAGGCAGGCGGGCTATGGCTACACCTTC. Translated: CASSLRQAGYGYTF.

The rearrangement links TRBV30 to TRBJ2-5; 7 bases agree with TRBD1. V was clipped by 0 bases and J by 3 bases; unmatched bases: 7. Germline assignment: CDR1 GTSNPN and CDR2 SVGIG (reference sequence). The CDR3 spans 15 residues. In DNA form, the CDR3 reads TGTGCCTGGAGTGTACAAGTGGGGACAGAAGAGACCCAGTACTTC. This codes for CAWSVQVGTEETQYF.

This clone was observed a few times. The chain uses TRBV5-1 and TRBJ2-7; 14 bases match TRBD2. This CDR3 comprises 16 residues. The J segment lost 4 bases and the V segment lost 5 bases, leaving 8 bases of the junction unmatched. In germline, CDR1 is SGHRS, CDR2 YFSETQ. Here the CDR3 reads CASRQTSGGASYEQYF. CDR3 bases: TGCGCCAGCAGACAGACTAGCGGGGGGGCCTCGTACGAGCAGTACTTC.